This paragraph covers one TCR beta chain sequence. The source of the sample is a study of cytomegalovirus exposure and HLA in healthy donors. The PCR used 60 Vbeta and 13 Jbeta primers. Clones were read by immunoSEQ multiplex PCR, and TCRdb kept only the in-frame ones, dropping some. Here the sample spans around 160,000 clones, around three quarters being singletons. Trimming at V came to 4 bases and at J to 8 bases, leaving 7 bases not matched to a gene. Germline V CDR1 and CDR2: SGHTA, FQGTGA. This CDR3 contains 15 residues. This chain connects TRBV7-3 to TRBJ2-1, with 11 positions matching TRBD2. The source is a man aged 40-49 years in good health and CMV-seropositive. The specimen was PBMCs. CDR3 DNA: TGTGCCAGCAGCTATTCTGCTAGCGGGAGGTATGAGCAGTTCTTC. Encoded protein: CASSYSASGRYEQFF.